Listed here is a single T cell receptor (beta chain). This specimen belongs to a study of blood T cell repertoires in COVID-19. Study information: From the United States, Italy and Spain came samples of acute and convalescent COVID-19. T cells, B-cell-depleted T cells, or PBMCs supplied cDNA or gDNA.

The CDR3 has 15 amino acids. The V gene end was trimmed by 1 base and the J gene end by 6 bases; junction bases not matched to a gene: 5. Germline V lookup: CDR1 LGHNT, CDR2 FRNRAP. Original processing notes: It was from reference gene primer amplification that nucleated cell counts were estimated. The data were produced by immunoSEQ multiplex PCR, yet TCRdb's version contains in-frame clones alone and is incomplete. Clone size and the V and J calls come from that table; the DNA yielded D and trimming. Among approximately 72,000 clones listed, roughly 83% were seen once. This receptor was identified in an elderly woman with acute or convalescent COVID-19. Sample: peripheral blood. The chain uses TRBV12-5 and TRBJ2-7; 11 bases agree with TRBD1. The CDR3 DNA is TGTGCTAGTGGTTTGGCCGGGACAGGGGGGGGCGAGCAGTACTTC. Translation: CASGLAGTGGGEQYF.